This T cell receptor (beta chain) was found in a study of Ad26.COV2.S vaccination and SARS-CoV-2 variants. Study-wide background: COV1001, an Ad26.COV2.S trial, supplied this vaccine-arm donor. Intramuscular Ad26.COV2.S at 5x10^10 or 1x10^11 viral particles.

General study results and limits: Vaccine and placebo recipients had similar non-spike TCR breadth.

Turning to this clone: As yet, its antigen is unknown.

Germline trimming cut 6 bases from V and 4 bases from J; bases unmatched to any gene: 12. The CDR3 runs 16 residues. Per germline, CDR1 SGHRS and CDR2 YFSETQ. Treatment denoted: around 19 received Ad26.COV2.S at low or high dose, single or two shots; roughly five received placebo; per-sample allocation not given. Samples were taken on day 63 after the first vaccine or placebo injection. The data were produced by immunoSEQ multiplex PCR, yet TCRdb's version contains in-frame clones alone and is incomplete. Of approximately 300,000 clones in the sample, roughly 80% were seen once. The sample here was peripheral blood, taken in a trial of Ad26.COV2.S vaccine versus placebo. The chain has TRBV5-1 and TRBJ1-2; 10 nucleotides match TRBD1. This clonotype was obtained from a person between 18 and 65 years old who received the Ad26.COV2.S COVID-19 vaccine or a placebo. CDR3: CASNPDRGTFSYGYTF. DNA of the CDR3: TGCGCCAGCAACCCGGACAGGGGGACGTTCAGCTATGGCTACACCTTC.